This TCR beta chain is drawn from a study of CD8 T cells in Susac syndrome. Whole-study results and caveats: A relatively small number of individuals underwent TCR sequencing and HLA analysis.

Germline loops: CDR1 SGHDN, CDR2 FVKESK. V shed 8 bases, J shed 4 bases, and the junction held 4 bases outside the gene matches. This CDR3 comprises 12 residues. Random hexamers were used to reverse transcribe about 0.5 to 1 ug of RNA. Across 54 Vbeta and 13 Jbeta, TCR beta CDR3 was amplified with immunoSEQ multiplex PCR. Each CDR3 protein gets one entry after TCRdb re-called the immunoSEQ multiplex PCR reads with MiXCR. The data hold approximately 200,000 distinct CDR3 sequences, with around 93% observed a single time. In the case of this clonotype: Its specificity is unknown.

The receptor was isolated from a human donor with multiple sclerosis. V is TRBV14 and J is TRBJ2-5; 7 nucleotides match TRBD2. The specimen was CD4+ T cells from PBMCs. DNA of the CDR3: TGTGCCAGCGGGAGGGGATCAGAGACCCAGTACTTC. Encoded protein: CASGRGSETQYF. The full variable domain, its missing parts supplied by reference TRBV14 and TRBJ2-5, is EAGVTQFPSHSVIEKGQTVTLRCDPISGHDNLYWYRRVMGKEIKFLLHFVKESKQDESGMPNNRFLAERTGGTYSTLKVQPAELEDSGVYFCASGRGSETQYFGPGTRLLVL.